Sequencing of this T cell receptor (beta chain) was carried out in a study of blood T cells in healthy people across ages. Using a J-beta primer mix together with a sample-barcoded 5' primer, a second PCR was run for about 6 to 12 cycles. In TCRdb, the 5' RACE reads were re-called with MiXCR into one record per CDR3 protein. The sample holds over 450,000 distinct CDR3 sequences, about 24% seen once. This clonotype was observed a few times. V was shortened by 3 bases and J by 2 bases, with 11 bases between the two germline ends. Germline V CDR1 and CDR2: KGHSH, LQKENI. This CDR3 is built from 14 residues. This sample was also put to use in a study of T cells of mothers and their children. That paper notes: For each mother, over 8 million TCR beta CDR3 reads were obtained, and for each child, 2.5 million to 3 million.

Sequencing was done on a sample of blood. The source is a boy younger than 18 in good health. The genes are TRBV18 and TRBJ2-7; tentatively, D is TRBD1 (6 bases). The chain's CDR3 is CASSPDSAPYEQYF. Here the CDR3 DNA reads TGTGCCAGCTCACCGGACAGTGCCCCCTACGAGCAGTACTTC.